This is a list of T cell receptor beta chains from one sample in a study of blood T cell repertoires in COVID-19. The protocol was immunoSEQ multiplex PCR, while the TCRdb copy is restricted to in-frame clones and leaves out a portion. The sample holds about 180,000 clones, 86% seen once. Material for sequencing was PBMCs or T cells enriched from blood (not recorded which). The receptors stem from a woman in her twenties or thirties who had recovered from COVID-19. CDR3s include the opening cysteine and the closing phenylalanine or tryptophan. Each record gives: V gene, J gene, CDR3 protein.

TRBV28,TRBJ1-1,CASSPQTGYTEAFF
TRBV24-1,TRBJ2-2,CATSDRQLTDTNTGELFF
TRBV4-1,TRBJ1-5,CASSLERAGGSNQPQHF
TRBV28,TRBJ2-7,CASSPIRLAGGRFNYEQYF
TRBV6-5,TRBJ2-3,CASSTTGVSTDTQYF
TRBV19,TRBJ1-2,CASRTEGSGAF
TRBV7-1,TRBJ2-1,CASSSLPPIEFWDRYIRGQNEQFF
TRBV4-2,TRBJ2-4,CASSQEGRRRNIQYF
TRBV5-1,TRBJ2-7,CASSLSMGDSYEQYF
TRBV7-3,TRBJ2-6,CASSTLGASYTGANVLTF
TRBV7-9,TRBJ1-5,CASSLGGTGRYSNQPQHF
TRBV11-2,TRBJ2-7,CASSSRDWGEQYF
TRBV2,TRBJ2-7,CASSDTSGSNHEQYF
TRBV7-2,TRBJ2-2,CASSSGGLAGAGELFF
TRBV6-6,TRBJ2-7,CASGGRPDSSYEQYF
TRBV4-1,TRBJ1-6,CASSQEGQGNSPLHF
TRBV18,TRBJ2-3,CASSPQGSSTDTQYF
TRBV18,TRBJ2-7,CASSPRNGMGYEQYF
TRBV29-1,TRBJ2-3,CSVSYMSGRVNTQYF
TRBV7-9,TRBJ2-3,CASSSSVNTDTQYF
TRBV27,TRBJ1-6,CASSPVPGNSPLHF
TRBV28,TRBJ2-1,CASSLSFLRAGTDAEQFF
TRBV15,TRBJ2-5,CATSRDRGRKSQETQYF
TRBV28,TRBJ1-2,CASSSRTDGYTF
TRBV4-1,TRBJ2-1,CASRSPGTGNKRNEQFF
TRBV11-2,TRBJ2-4,CASSLEGGLGGIQYF
TRBV2,TRBJ2-3,CASSRTSGSTDTQYF
TRBV10-3,TRBJ2-1,CAISESTSGRRSSYNEQFF
TRBV14,TRBJ1-1,CASSQDGGPGRWEAFF
TRBV10-3,TRBJ2-2,CAISAGQGTGELFF
TRBV27,TRBJ2-7,CASKLELAGVEQYF
TRBV6-5,TRBJ2-7,CASTRPGGEQYF
TRBV10-3,TRBJ2-7,CAISGMGSSGRKQYF
TRBV4-1,TRBJ1-4,CASSRTRAWNEKLFF
TRBV9,TRBJ2-3,CASSVGTGLGTDTQYF
TRBV4-1,TRBJ2-2,CASSQVGAPGELFF
TRBV6-5,TRBJ2-1,CASSPLVRSLIF
TRBV9,TRBJ2-7,CASSVESPGIAGPHEQYF
TRBV7-9,TRBJ2-1,CASSSELAGSYNEQFF
TRBV28,TRBJ2-3,CASSSPGQGMGDTQYF
TRBV7-3,TRBJ2-1,CASSPQGGGRNEQFF
TRBV11-2,TRBJ2-2,CASRGPFRDSNTRELFF
TRBV10-3,TRBJ2-2,CAISEGQTTGELFF
TRBV3-1/TRBV3-2,TRBJ1-1,CASRGGSEAFF
TRBV13,TRBJ1-2,CASSCLGHAKDGYTF
TRBV7-9,TRBJ1-5,CASDEGDRVSQPQHF
TRBV5-1,TRBJ2-1,CASSLEAGVDEQFF
TRBV6-1,TRBJ1-1,CASSERGWGTEAFF
TRBV14,TRBJ2-5,CASSQDLAGKYQETQYF
TRBV27,TRBJ1-4,CASSTVTGSNEKLFF
TRBV14,TRBJ1-3,CASSQRIPTGPISGNTIYF
TRBV19,TRBJ2-2,CASTPTGGGTGELFF
TRBV6-5,TRBJ1-5,CASSYAGPPLPQHF
TRBV11-2,TRBJ2-1,CASSPQGVYSYNEQFF
TRBV7-9,TRBJ2-5,CASSLSRIAGVRIETQYF